This record looks at one T cell receptor (beta chain) sequence and its context. Antigen specificity is unknown. The entry originates in a study of T cells in localized non-small cell lung cancer. Study-wide findings and caveats: Clonality peaked in uninvolved adjacent lung rather than tumor. Those with higher blood T cell density had longer overall survival.

Assay: immunoSEQ multiplex PCR; the TCRdb copy retains only in-frame clones and omits some. This repertoire shows about 48,000 clones, about 72% found once; its top ten account for around 16%. V lost 6 bases, J lost 7 bases, and 10 bases lay in between. CDR1 and CDR2 (germline): MNHNS, SASEGT. CDR3 length: 12 residues. This specimen was peripheral blood, taken before any cancer treatment. The chain uses TRBV6-1 and TRBJ2-1; D gene unclear. This clonotype was sampled from a man between 40 and 70 years old with stage I squamous cell lung carcinoma. The CDR3 loop reads CASSPMGNEQFF. The DNA for the CDR3 is TGTGCCAGCAGCCCTATGGGGAATGAGCAGTTCTTC.